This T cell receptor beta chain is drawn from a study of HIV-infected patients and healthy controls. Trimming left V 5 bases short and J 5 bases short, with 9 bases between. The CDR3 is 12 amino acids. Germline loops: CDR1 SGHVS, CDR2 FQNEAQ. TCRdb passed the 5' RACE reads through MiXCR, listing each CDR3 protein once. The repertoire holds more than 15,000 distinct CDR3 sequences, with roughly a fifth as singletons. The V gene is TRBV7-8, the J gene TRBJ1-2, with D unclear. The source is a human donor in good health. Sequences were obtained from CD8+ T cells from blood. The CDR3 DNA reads TGTGCCAGCAGCAACGACGTGTATGGCTACACCTTC. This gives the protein CASSNDVYGYTF.